This T cell receptor (beta chain) was documented in a study of post-analysis software for immune sequencing data. Study outcomes and limitations: When patients were compared with controls, 5 or 6 TRBV segments were more frequent, TRBV5-6, TRBV5-1 and TRBV20-1 among them. When the samples were clustered directly with F measure, those that had been prepared in the same batch showed strong co-clustering.

To note about this clonotype: Its target is unknown. The junction differs from germline at one of its ends, possibly a read error.

CDR3 size: 14 residues. Germline values: CDR1 DFQATT, CDR2 SNEGSKA (reference sequence). Built from TCR beta cDNA, the libraries had unique molecular identifiers in them. Input populations of about 0.9 to 10 million T cells gave rise to 500,000 to 600,000 cDNA molecules. MiXCR was run by TCRdb on the PCR reads, yielding one entry per CDR3 protein. Among roughly 870,000 distinct CDR3 sequences listed, approximately 50% were seen once. The specimen sequenced was blood. The chain joins TRBV20-1 to TRBJ2-5, with D perhaps assigned TRBD1 or TRBD2 (5 bases each). The sequence derives from a girl aged 5 to 17 with multiple sclerosis. CDR3 sequence (DNA): TGCAGTGCTCCGAGGGGTGGGTCCCAAGGGACCCAGTACTTC. Translated, it gives CSAPRGGSQGTQYF.